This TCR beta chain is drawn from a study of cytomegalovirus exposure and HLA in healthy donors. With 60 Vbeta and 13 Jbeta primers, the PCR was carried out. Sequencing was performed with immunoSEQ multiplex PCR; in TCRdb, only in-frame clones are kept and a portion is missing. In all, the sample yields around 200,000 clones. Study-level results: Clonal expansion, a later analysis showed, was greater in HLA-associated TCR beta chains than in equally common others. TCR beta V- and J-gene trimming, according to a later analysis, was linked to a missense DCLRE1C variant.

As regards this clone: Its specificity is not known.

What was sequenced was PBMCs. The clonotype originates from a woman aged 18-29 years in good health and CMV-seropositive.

The CDR3 loop is CASSAGQPEYEQYF. The CDR3 DNA reads as TGTGCCAGCAGTGCCGGACAACCTGAGTACGAGCAGTACTTC. The V and J genes are TRBV2 and TRBJ2-7; a possible D gene is TRBD1 (5 bases). V lost 4 bases and J lost 4, with 14 bases in between. Germline CDR1 and CDR2: SNHLY and FYNNEI. The CDR3 covers 14 residues.